The 32 T cell receptor beta chains reported below all come from one sample, sequenced in a study of blood T cell repertoires in COVID-19. Clones were sequenced by immunoSEQ multiplex PCR, and TCRdb holds only the in-frame ones, with some missing. This sample has fewer than 450,000 clones; 90% to 95% occur once, and the top ten carry roughly 3%. Sequences were obtained from peripheral blood. The receptors stem from a woman aged 18-35 years who had recovered from COVID-19.

The chain's CDR3 is CASSKTGRRQPQHF. In DNA, the CDR3 is TGTGCCAGTAGCAAAACGGGGAGGCGTCAGCCCCAGCATTTT. The chain employs TRBV19 and TRBJ1-5; D gene ambiguous. The germline CDR1 and CDR2 sequences are LNHDA and SQIVND (reference sequence). This CDR3 is built from 14 residues. The ends were cut back, 6 bases at V and 6 bases at J, with 15 bases in the middle.

The chain uses TRBV27 and TRBJ1-3; unclear D gene. The CDR3 covers 15 residues. V was cut by 6 bases and J by 1 base, with 13 bases left in between. The germline V gene has CDR1 MNHEY and CDR2 SMNVEV (reference sequence). DNA for the CDR3: TGTGCCAGCAGCTCGGGGTCCAATTCTGGAAACACCATATATTTT. It translates to CASSSGSNSGNTIYF.

This clone has just one count. The chain carries TRBV18 and TRBJ2-5, with TRBD2 matching 9 bases. The CDR3 is made up of 15 amino acids. CDR1 is KGHSH and CDR2 is LQKENI in the germline V gene. The trim removed 6 bases at V and 4 bases at J, leaving 9 bases unmatched. For the CDR3, the DNA is TGTGCCAGCTCCGTAATAGCGGGAGCGGTAGAGACCCAGTACTTC. It encodes CASSVIAGAVETQYF.

The genes are TRBV9 and TRBJ2-2, with 13 positions matching TRBD2. The CDR3 contains 18 residues. Looked up from germline, CDR1 is SGDLS and CDR2 is YYNGEE. V was pared by 3 bases and J by 5 bases, with 10 bases of the junction left unmatched. CDR3 protein: CASSATLGLAGVTGELFF. The DNA of the CDR3 is TGTGCCAGCAGCGCAACCCTCGGACTAGCGGGAGTGACCGGGGAGCTGTTTTTT.

This chain joins TRBV4-3 and TRBJ2-2; TRBD2 aligns across 10 bases. This CDR3 region has 20 residues. CDR1 is LGHNA and CDR2 is YSLEER in the germline V gene. The J segment lost 2 bases and the V segment lost 4 bases, leaving 16 bases of the junction unmatched. The CDR3 DNA follows: TGCGCCAGCAGCCCCCATGTCGGCCTAGCGGGGGATTTAAACACCGGGGAGCTGTTTTTT. Amino acid sequence: CASSPHVGLAGDLNTGELFF.

This chain uses TRBV2 with TRBJ1-2; D perhaps matches TRBD1 (5 bases). The V and J ends lost 4 bases and 6 bases respectively, with 21 bases between them. Germline V gene data show CDR1 as SNHLY and CDR2 as FYNNEI. The CDR3 totals 16 residues. CDR3 in DNA: TGTGCCAGCAGTGGGGAGGACCAGGGAGGGCGGAATGGCTACACCTTC. As protein: CASSGEDQGGRNGYTF.

The chain combines TRBV27 with TRBJ1-3; D call uncertain. The V end lost 6 bases, the J end lost 4 bases, and 7 bases lay between the germline ends. The CDR3 is 12 amino acids. The germline V gene has CDR1 MNHEY and CDR2 SMNVEV (reference sequence). CDR3 in DNA: TGTGCCAGCAGGTCCCAAGGAAACACCATATATTTT. Its protein product is CASRSQGNTIYF.

The CDR3 is CAWSVLRRNEKLFF. CDR3 bases: TGTGCCTGGAGTGTACTGCGCCGGAATGAAAAACTGTTTTTT. This sequence joins TRBV30 and TRBJ1-4; unclear D gene. V lost 0 bases, J lost 5 bases, and 10 bases lay in between. Germline V CDR1 and CDR2: GTSNPN, SVGIG (reference sequence). The CDR3 runs 14 residues.

This rearrangement joins TRBV7-8 to TRBJ2-3; weak D call: TRBD2 (5 bases). The CDR3 covers 15 residues. Trimming removed 0 bases at V and 0 bases at J, with 7 bases between. Germline V lookup: CDR1 SGHVS, CDR2 FQNEAQ. The CDR3 spells CASSLALASTDTQYF. CDR3 sequence (DNA): TGTGCCAGCAGCTTAGCGCTAGCTAGCACAGATACGCAGTATTTT.

This clone appeared once. The V and J genes are TRBV4-3 and TRBJ2-7; D not resolved. Trimming stripped 6 bases from V and 2 bases from J, with 17 bases between. The germline CDR1 and CDR2 sequences are LGHNA and YSLEER. The CDR3 is 15 amino acids. The CDR3: CASRAPIDAPYEQYV. In DNA, the CDR3 is TGCGCCAGCAGAGCCCCGATAGATGCCCCCTACGAGCAGTACGTC.

The chain combines TRBV30 with TRBJ2-5; D gene uncertain. V lost 0 bases and J lost 5, with 13 bases in between. The CDR3 spans 14 residues. Germline values: CDR1 GTSNPN, CDR2 SVGIG (reference sequence). This CDR3 is CAWSVLGYRETQYF. The CDR3 nucleotides are TGTGCCTGGAGTGTACTGGGCTATCGGGAGACCCAGTACTTC.

This clone was counted a single time. This sequence joins TRBV9 and TRBJ2-1; tentatively, D is TRBD2 (6 bases). Germline lookup yields CDR1 SGDLS and CDR2 YYNGEE. V was clipped by 0 bases and J by 10 bases, with 17 bases between them. The CDR3 has 15 residues. CDR3 nucleotide sequence: TGTGCCAGCAGCGTAGGGCGGAGGGGAGGAGTGGAGCAGTTCTTC. Its protein is CASSVGRRGGVEQFF.

This clone has just one count. The J gene is TRBJ1-3, the V gene TRBV24-1; no firm D call. The CDR3 sequence is 13 residues long. Germline V gives CDR1 KGHDR, CDR2 SFDVKD. V lost 7 bases to trimming and J lost 0 bases, with 6 bases between them. CDR3 in amino acids: CATSLASGNTIYF. For the CDR3, the DNA is TGTGCCACCAGCCTGGCCTCTGGAAACACCATATATTTT.

The genes are TRBV18 and TRBJ2-7, with 8 positions matching TRBD2. The CDR3 extends over 15 amino acids. The germline CDR1 and CDR2 sequences are KGHSH and LQKENI. V lost 3 bases, J lost 6 bases, and 10 bases stayed unmatched. The DNA for the CDR3 is TGTGCCAGCTCACCCCACCCGGGAGGGGTTGCCGAGCAGTACGTC. The encoded protein is CASSPHPGGVAEQYV.

The sample holds a few counts of this clone. The chain uses TRBV4-3 and TRBJ2-7; a weak D match, TRBD2 (6 bases). CDR3 length: 16 amino acids. Germline CDR1 LGHNA, CDR2 YSLEER. The germline V and J ends were trimmed by 0 bases and 0 bases, with 12 bases remaining between them. Written as DNA, the CDR3 is TGCGCCAGCAGCCAAGATACCGCGGGGATCTCCTACGAGCAGTACGTC. Translation gives CASSQDTAGISYEQYV.

The chain uses TRBV30 and TRBJ2-7, with D unresolved. This CDR3 contains 15 residues. Trimming removed 0 bases at V and 0 bases at J, with 12 bases between. Germline assignment: CDR1 GTSNPN and CDR2 SVGIG (reference sequence). The CDR3 bases are TGTGCCTGGAGTGTGCCCAGGTCGAGCTCCTACGAGCAGTACGTC. This translates into CAWSVPRSSSYEQYV.

The gene calls are TRBV24-1 and TRBJ2-1; possibly TRBD2 for D (6 bases). There are 13 residues in the CDR3. Trimming took off 12 bases at V and 0 bases at J, with 11 bases between the two ends. Germline-derived CDR1 and CDR2 are KGHDR and SFDVKD. CDR3 DNA: TGTGCCGCCGGGAGTCGCTCCTACAATGAGCAGTTCTTC. It yields the protein CAAGSRSYNEQFF.

The J gene is TRBJ1-1, the V gene TRBV5-1; D gene uncertain. The V gene's germline CDR1 is SGHRS and CDR2 YFSETQ. Trimming left V 4 bases short and J 3 bases short, with 16 bases between. The CDR3 spans 15 residues. Here the CDR3 DNA reads TGCGCCAGCAGCCTACAAAATAACAGATACACTGAAGCTTTCTTT. It yields the protein CASSLQNNRYTEAFF.

V gene TRBV13 combines with J gene TRBJ2-7, with 7 bases identical to TRBD2. Germline trimming cut 4 bases from V and 4 bases from J; bases unmatched to any gene: 1. CDR1 and CDR2 (germline): PRHDT, FYEKMQ (reference sequence). This CDR3 has 12 residues. The CDR3 region has the DNA TGTGCCAGCAGCTACGGGGGGTACGAGCAGTACGTC. Translation: CASSYGGYEQYV.

V is TRBV3-1 (or the pseudogene TRBV3-2) and J is TRBJ2-4; 10 nucleotides align to TRBD2. The CDR3 sequence is 19 residues long. The junction had 14 bases not matched to a gene; V was cut back by 6 bases and J by 0 bases. Germline V CDR1 and CDR2: LGHDT, YNNKEL (reference sequence). The CDR3 loop reads CASSPTGLAVNLAKNIQYF. The DNA of the CDR3 is TGTGCCAGCAGTCCAACCGGACTAGCGGTAAACTTAGCCAAAAACATTCAGTACTTC.

The V call is TRBV24-1, the J call TRBJ1-2; no reliable D call. The V end lost 5 bases, the J end lost 7 bases, and 7 bases lay between the germline ends. The germline gives CDR1 KGHDR, CDR2 SFDVKD. This CDR3 has 11 residues. The CDR3 here is CATSAGGGYTF. As DNA, the CDR3 is TGTGCCACCAGTGCTGGCGGTGGCTACACCTTC.

The chain couples TRBV7-8 to TRBJ2-3; 10 bases line up with TRBD2. The trim removed 2 bases at V and 6 bases at J, leaving 5 bases unmatched. Germline CDR1 and CDR2: SGHVS and FQNEAQ. The CDR3 consists of 15 residues. The CDR3 loop is CASSLLAGAGDTQYF. The CDR3 DNA reads TGTGCCAGCAGCTTACTAGCGGGAGCGGGGGATACGCAGTATTTT. Combining the CDR3 with reference TRBV7-8 and TRBJ2-3 gives the whole variable domain GAGVSQSPRYKVAKRGQDVALRCDPISGHVSLFWYQQALGQGPEFLTYFQNEAQLDKSGLPSDRFFAERPEGSVSTLKIQRTQQEDSAVYLCASSLLAGAGDTQYFGPGTRLTVL.

V gene TRBV29-1 combines with J gene TRBJ1-1; TRBD1 might be the D (5 bases). Germline CDR1 is SQVTM and CDR2 is ANQGSEA. Trimming cost V 6 bases and J 1 base, with 15 bases left between them. This CDR3 contains 14 residues. In nucleotides, the CDR3 is TGCAGCGTCCGCGTGGGGGGACCGAACACTGAAGCTTTCTTT. Its translation is CSVRVGGPNTEAFF.

The chain has TRBV14 and TRBJ2-1; a weak D match, TRBD1 (6 bases). This CDR3 has 18 amino acids. Germline-derived CDR1 and CDR2 are SGHDN and FVKESK. Deletions cut 5 bases from V and 0 bases from J, with 20 bases between. The chain's CDR3 is CASSNDRLLGGSYNEQFF. CDR3 sequence (DNA): TGTGCCAGCAGCAATGACAGGTTGTTAGGGGGCTCCTACAATGAGCAGTTCTTC.

This chain uses TRBV5-1 with TRBJ2-1, with D possibly TRBD2 on 5 matching bases. Trimming cost V 4 bases and J 8 bases, with 16 bases left between them. Per the germline V gene, CDR1 is SGHRS and CDR2 is YFSETQ. The CDR3 is 14 amino acids. Written as DNA, the CDR3 is TGCGCCAGCAGCCCGGTGGTAGCGTCCGATGAGCAGTTCTTC. Translation: CASSPVVASDEQFF.

The chain combines TRBV7-2 with TRBJ1-4, with TRBD1 identical over 8 bases. The CDR3 has 15 residues. Per germline, CDR1 SGHTA and CDR2 FQGNSA. V shed 5 bases and J 7 bases; nucleotides not matched to a gene: 9. The CDR3 DNA reads as TGTGCCAGCAGCCCACAGGGGGTGCTGGGTGAAAAACTGTTTTTT. Residues: CASSPQGVLGEKLFF. Complete variable domain (other parts from reference TRBV7-2 and TRBJ1-4): GAGVSQSPSNKVTEKGKDVELRCDPISGHTALYWYRQSLGQGLEFLIYFQGNSAPDKSGLPSDRFSAERTGGSVSTLTIQRTQQEDSAVYLCASSPQGVLGEKLFFGSGTQLSVL.

In its sample, this clone was seen once. The chain joins TRBV2 to TRBJ1-1; tentative D call: TRBD1 (5 bases). There are 13 residues in the CDR3. V was clipped by 6 bases and J by 7 bases, with 15 bases between them. Germline V gene lookup returns CDR1 SNHLY and CDR2 FYNNEI. CDR3 amino acids: CASRRDLVFEAFF. For the CDR3, the DNA is TGTGCCAGCAGACGGGACTTGGTTTTTGAAGCTTTCTTT.

The chain carries TRBV6-5 and TRBJ1-1; D is unresolved. V was pared by 11 bases and J by 4 bases, with 20 bases between. Looked up from germline, CDR1 is MNHEY and CDR2 is SVGAGI. The CDR3 length is 14 residues. The CDR3 DNA reads TGTGCCGCCTTGCCTCCGGGTCCGGGCACTGAAGCTTTCTTT. As protein: CAALPPGPGTEAFF.

The CDR3 DNA is TGTGCCATCAGTTCCCACTCGACTGCGACTGGAAACACCATATATTTT. Amino acid sequence: CAISSHSTATGNTIYF. This chain joins TRBV10-3 and TRBJ1-3, with D unresolved. Trimming left V 5 bases short and J 2 bases short, with 16 bases between. Germline V lookup: CDR1 ENHRY, CDR2 SYGVKD. The CDR3 covers 16 residues.

This clone was detected once. This sequence joins TRBV18 and TRBJ2-1, with 8 bases that match TRBD2. With V trimmed by 4 bases and J by 3 bases, 5 bases remained unmatched. The V gene's germline CDR1 is KGHSH and CDR2 LQKENI. CDR3 length equals 15 residues. CDR3 loop: CASSLRAGDYNEQFF. In DNA form, the CDR3 reads TGTGCCAGCTCACTGCGAGCGGGGGACTACAATGAGCAGTTCTTC.

J is TRBJ2-7 and V is TRBV6-5; TRBD2 is a possible D gene (6 bases). Per germline, CDR1 MNHEY and CDR2 SVGAGI. The CDR3 totals 12 residues. V lost 7 bases and J 3 bases, leaving 10 bases between the germline ends. CDR3 nucleotides: TGTGCCAGCAAGGCGGGACGCTACGAGCAGTACGTC. Amino acid sequence: CASKAGRYEQYV.

The chain joins TRBV11-2 to TRBJ2-2; TRBD2 matches 9 bases. Trimming at V came to 6 bases and at J to 3 bases, leaving 11 bases not matched to a gene. Germline V gene sequence: CDR1 SGHAT, CDR2 FQNNGV. The CDR3 has 17 residues. CDR3 sequence reads: CASSLVRASGDTGELFF. In DNA form, the CDR3 reads TGTGCCAGCAGTCTAGTAAGGGCTAGCGGGGACACCGGGGAGCTGTTTTTT.